A single sample gave rise to the 20 T cell receptor beta chains below, sequenced in a study of CD8 T cells in Susac syndrome. An amount of RNA that ranged from roughly 0.5 to 1 ug was reverse transcribed with random hexamers. TCRdb re-derived calls from the immunoSEQ multiplex PCR reads in MiXCR, one entry per CDR3 protein. The data contain around 180,000 distinct CDR3 sequences, roughly 95% of them singletons. The specimen was CD8+ T cells from PBMCs. Receptor source: a human donor with multiple sclerosis.

Concerning this clonotype: An end of the junction differs from the germline gene, which may be a read error. The chain links TRBV9 to TRBJ2-2; D assignment may be TRBD1 or TRBD2 (6 bases each). The CDR3 is 18 residues long. Germline V gene sequence: CDR1 SGDLS, CDR2 YYNGEE. Here the CDR3 reads CASSVAGAGRPNTGELFF. DNA of the CDR3: TGTGCCAGCAGCGTAGCGGGGGCGGGGAGACCGAACACCGGGGAGCTTTTTTTT.

The chain links TRBV18 to TRBJ2-3, with 13 bases aligning to TRBD2. V lost 5 bases, J lost 7 bases, and 9 bases stayed unmatched. Germline lookup yields CDR1 KGHSH and CDR2 LQKENI. The CDR3 is made up of 16 amino acids. The CDR3 sequence is CASSFGLAGVEYTQYF. The CDR3 DNA is TGTGCCAGCTCATTCGGACTAGCGGGAGTGGAGTATACGCAGTATTTT.

Comment on this clonotype: A junction end diverges from the germline sequence, so it may reflect a read error. This chain connects TRBV27 to TRBJ2-1, with unresolved D. Germline V gene sequence: CDR1 MNHEY, CDR2 SMNVEV (reference sequence). CDR3 length: 8 amino acids. This CDR3 reads CASSLTPF. As DNA, the CDR3 is TGTGCCAGCAGTTTGACGCCCTTC.

This chain joins TRBV29-1 and TRBJ2-1, with TRBD2 matching 12 bases. J was trimmed by 6 bases and V by 7 bases; bases with no gene match: 7. The CDR3 length is 14 residues. From germline, CDR1 is SQVTM and CDR2 ANQGSEA. The CDR3 nucleotides are TGCAGCGGCCTGGGACTAGCGGGCAGCAATGAGCAGTTCTTC. Protein product: CSGLGLAGSNEQFF.

The chain employs TRBV20-1 and TRBJ2-7; 7 bases line up with TRBD1. With 1 base clipped from V and 4 bases from J, the junction kept 10 bases outside the gene matches. The germline V gene encodes CDR1 DFQATT and CDR2 SNEGSKA (reference sequence). The CDR3 runs to 15 residues. The DNA for the CDR3 is TGCAGTGCTAGAGGGCCGACAGGGCCAAAGTACGAGCAGTACTTC. Translation: CSARGPTGPKYEQYF.

The chain combines TRBV12-3 or TRBV12-4 with TRBJ2-5; TRBD1 matches at 7 bases. V lost 5 bases and J lost 5; bases outside the gene matches: 14. The CDR3 is 16 residues long. CDR3 sequence: CASSTLDRAGAETQYF. CDR3 in DNA: TGTGCCAGCAGTACTTTAGACAGGGCCGGCGCGGAGACCCAGTACTTC.

V and J are TRBV7-9 and TRBJ2-3; 10 bases align to TRBD2. The CDR3 contains 15 residues. The germline CDR1 and CDR2 sequences are SEHNR and FQNEAQ (reference sequence). V was pared by 5 bases and J by 2 bases, with 4 bases of the junction left unmatched. The CDR3 spells CASSRTSGNTDTQYF. The DNA for the CDR3 is TGTGCCAGCAGCCGCACTAGCGGGAACACAGATACGCAGTATTTT.

J is TRBJ2-7 and V is TRBV28; D remains unclear. V lost 7 bases to trimming and J lost 4 bases, with 23 bases between them. Per germline, CDR1 MDHEN and CDR2 SYDVKM. This CDR3 has 16 residues. DNA of the CDR3: TGTGCCAGCACCACTTTTATATTACCGGACCTTTACGAGCAGTACTTC. As protein: CASTTFILPDLYEQYF.

This chain connects TRBV3-1 to TRBJ2-7; D gene unclear. Germline CDR1 and CDR2: LGHDT and YNNKEL (reference sequence). Trimming removed 5 bases from V and 2 bases from J, with 10 bases in between. The CDR3 contains 13 residues. CDR3 sequence reads: CASSDGLAYEQYF. The CDR3 bases are TGTGCCAGCAGCGACGGCCTAGCCTACGAGCAGTACTTC.

This chain joins TRBV29-1 and TRBJ2-3; D is ambiguous. The CDR3 is made up of 11 amino acids. CDR1 and CDR2 from the germline V gene are SQVTM and ANQGSEA. V was cut by 5 bases and J by 4 bases, with 7 bases left in between. In nucleotides, the CDR3 is TGCAGCGTTAGGGCTGCAGATACGCAGTATTTT. This gives the protein CSVRAADTQYF.

The chain joins TRBV7-8 to TRBJ2-2, with unresolved D. CDR1 is SGHVS, CDR2 FQNEAQ, per germline. The CDR3 contains 13 residues. The germline V and J ends were trimmed by 5 bases and 6 bases, with 10 bases remaining between them. The CDR3 DNA reads as TGTGCCAGCAGCCCTTATGTTTCCGGGGAGCTGTTTTTT. It specifies CASSPYVSGELFF.

This clonotype has only one observation. The chain recombines TRBV3-1 with TRBJ2-7, with no clear D. The V end was cut by 0 bases, the J end by 2 bases, with 11 bases between. Germline V gives CDR1 LGHDT, CDR2 YNNKEL (reference sequence). The CDR3 is 15 residues long. CDR3 nucleotides: TGTGCCAGCAGCCAAGATATAGGCCCCGCCTACGAGCAGTACTTC. This sequence encodes CASSQDIGPAYEQYF.

The chain is built from TRBV9 and TRBJ1-6; TRBD1 agrees at 7 bases. Trimming at V came to 3 bases and at J to 9 bases, leaving 6 bases not matched to a gene. CDR1 and CDR2 from the germline V gene are SGDLS and YYNGEE. The CDR3 has 14 amino acids. DNA for the CDR3: TGTGCCAGCAGCGCAGAACACAGGGGTTCACCCCTCCACTTT. This codes for CASSAEHRGSPLHF.

The chain employs TRBV7-9 and TRBJ2-7, with D possibly being TRBD2 (5 bases). This CDR3 has 12 residues. V was pared by 4 bases and J by 2 bases, with 6 bases between. Germline V gene lookup returns CDR1 SEHNR and CDR2 FQNEAQ (reference sequence). CDR3 sequence (DNA): TGTGCCAGCAGCTGGGAGCCCTACGAGCAGTACTTC. Translating gives CASSWEPYEQYF.

The chain links TRBV20-1 to TRBJ2-1, with TRBD1 matching over 8 bases. CDR3 size: 16 residues. The germline V gene encodes CDR1 DFQATT and CDR2 SNEGSKA (reference sequence). The V gene end was trimmed by 6 bases and the J gene end by 7 bases; junction bases not matched to a gene: 17. The CDR3 is CSAPAPGQGAGNEQFF. As DNA, the CDR3 is TGCAGTGCCCCGGCACCTGGGCAGGGGGCGGGTAATGAGCAGTTCTTC.

This clonotype was seen a handful of times. The rearrangement links TRBV20-1 to TRBJ2-7; no reliable D call. The CDR3 length is 12 residues. V dropped 0 bases and J dropped 6 bases, with 9 bases sitting between them. In germline, CDR1 is DFQATT, CDR2 SNEGSKA (reference sequence). CDR3 in amino acids: CSARDRAREQYF. CDR3 in DNA: TGCAGTGCTAGAGATCGCGCGCGCGAGCAGTACTTC.

This chain links TRBV7-2 with TRBJ2-1; 8 nucleotides line up with TRBD2. Germline CDR1 is SGHTA and CDR2 is FQGNSA. The J segment lost 4 bases and the V segment lost 4 bases, leaving 3 bases of the junction unmatched. There are 14 residues in the CDR3. CDR3 residues: CASSWASGYNEQFF. CDR3 nucleotide sequence: TGTGCCAGCAGCTGGGCTAGCGGGTACAATGAGCAGTTCTTC.

J is TRBJ1-1 and V is TRBV2; D not resolved. Trimming pared 3 bases from V and 6 bases from J, leaving 2 bases between. The V gene's germline CDR1 is SNHLY and CDR2 FYNNEI. The CDR3 covers 10 residues. Here the CDR3 reads CASSDPEAFF. DNA for the CDR3: TGTGCCAGCAGTGACCCTGAAGCTTTCTTT. Using reference TRBV2 and TRBJ1-1 for the parts outside the CDR3, the full variable domain is EPEVTQTPSHQVTQMGQEVILRCVPISNHLYFYWYRQILGQKVEFLVSFYNNEISEKSEIFDDQFSVERPDGSNFTLKIRSTKLEDSAMYFCASSDPEAFFGQGTRLTVV.

The chain combines TRBV28 with TRBJ2-5; tentative D call: TRBD1 (6 bases). Per germline, CDR1 MDHEN and CDR2 SYDVKM. V lost 8 bases and J 5 bases, leaving 18 bases between the germline ends. The CDR3 contains 14 residues. This chain's CDR3 is CASGILWGRETQYF. As DNA, the CDR3 is TGTGCCAGCGGGATCCTTTGGGGGCGGGAGACCCAGTACTTC.

The V gene is TRBV29-1, the J gene TRBJ1-2; D is uncertain. This CDR3 is 12 amino acids long. Germline CDR1 SQVTM, CDR2 ANQGSEA. Trimming removed 5 bases from V and 0 bases from J, with 7 bases in between. The chain's CDR3 is CSVYAANYGYTF. The CDR3 DNA reads as TGCAGCGTTTACGCAGCTAACTATGGCTACACCTTC.